Sequencing of this TCR beta chain was carried out in a study of blood T cell repertoires in COVID-19. Looking at the study overall: Samples came from the United States, Italy and Spain, spanning acute and convalescent COVID-19.

Enrollees, about 18 to 100 years old, lived in around 23 US areas. Clinical history as reported by participants underpinned cohort assignment. The CDR3 sequence is 13 residues long. V trimming: 4 bases; J trimming: 3 bases; junction bases outside the gene matches: 3. Per the germline V gene, CDR1 is KGHSH and CDR2 is LQKENI. Original handling: The authors estimated nucleated cell counts from reference gene primer amplification. Clones were read by immunoSEQ multiplex PCR, and TCRdb kept only the in-frame ones, dropping some. From that table come the V and J calls and clone size; the DNA was used to work out D and trimming. The sample holds 250,000 to 300,000 clones, roughly 91% seen once.

This receptor was taken from a woman in her forties with acute COVID-19. This rearrangement joins TRBV18 to TRBJ2-7; TRBD1 matches at 7 bases. Sequencing was performed on PBMCs or T cells enriched from blood (not recorded which). The CDR3 region is CASSRGGDYEQYF. The CDR3 region has the DNA TGTGCCAGCTCACGAGGGGGCGACTACGAGCAGTACTTC.